These 13 T cell receptor beta chains share one sample of origin, sequenced in a study of post-analysis software for immune sequencing data. General study points: There were a few TRBV segments more frequent in patients than controls, and TRBV5-6, TRBV5-1 and TRBV20-1 were among them.

The antigens these receptors bind are not known. Each TCR beta cDNA library carried unique molecular identifiers. From the PCR reads, TCRdb called clonotypes with MiXCR, one entry per CDR3 protein. The table records roughly 620,000 distinct CDR3 sequences, roughly two fifths of them present only once. The sample was blood. Every receptor here comes from a girl between 5 and 17 years old with multiple sclerosis.

This clonotype was recorded a few times. This sequence joins TRBV4-2 and TRBJ2-5, with TRBD2 identical over 12 bases. Germline CDR1 LGHNA, CDR2 YNFKEQ. V shed 0 bases, J shed 0 bases, and the junction held 5 bases outside the gene matches. This CDR3 is built from 18 residues. The CDR3 protein is CASSQDPSGGDHQETQYF. The CDR3 bases are TGTGCCAGCAGCCAAGATCCTAGCGGGGGGGACCACCAAGAGACCCAGTACTTC.

The chain employs TRBV5-1 and TRBJ2-5; D is perhaps TRBD2 (6 bases). Germline CDR1 reads SGHRS; CDR2 reads YFSETQ. Trimming took 0 bases from V and 1 from J, leaving 7 bases between them. CDR3 length: 14 amino acids. CDR3 nucleotides: TGCGCCAGCAGCTTGGGGGACTTCCAAGAGACCCAGTACTTC. Translation: CASSLGDFQETQYF.

Turning to this clonotype: This sequence may be a read error, since a much larger clone differs from it by one base. This chain links TRBV12-3 or TRBV12-4 with TRBJ1-6; D possibly corresponds to TRBD1 (6 bases). CDR3 size: 15 residues. V was pared by 6 bases and J by 12 bases, with 21 bases between. CDR3 nucleotides: TGTGCCAGCAGACTCAGGGGCCGCCCGGATTTACCCCTCCACTTT. Protein product: CASRLRGRPDLPLHF.

The J gene is TRBJ2-1, the V gene TRBV29-1; no firm D call. Trimming stripped 5 bases from V and 6 bases from J, with 14 bases between. CDR3 length equals 13 residues. CDR1 SQVTM and CDR2 ANQGSEA come from the germline V gene. The CDR3 loop is CSVCRSEPNEQFF. The CDR3 DNA is TGCAGCGTTTGTCGGTCGGAACCCAATGAGCAGTTCTTC.

V and J are TRBV9 and TRBJ1-1; 7 nucleotides line up with TRBD1. With 4 bases clipped from V and 5 bases from J, the junction kept 8 bases outside the gene matches. The CDR3 extends over 14 amino acids. The germline CDR1 and CDR2 sequences are SGDLS and YYNGEE. The CDR3 nucleotides are TGTGCCAGCAGCTTTAGGGGGCATGGGACTGAAGCTTTCTTT. Translated, it gives CASSFRGHGTEAFF.

The chain carries TRBV6-6 and TRBJ2-5, with D tentatively TRBD1 (5 bases). Germline loops: CDR1 MNHNY, CDR2 SVGAGI (reference sequence). Trimming removed 10 bases from V and 4 bases from J, with 19 bases in between. This CDR3 has 14 residues. CDR3 bases: TGTGCCACGAGGCCAGTGGGGCTCCTAGAGACCCAGTACTTC. It yields the protein CATRPVGLLETQYF.

V gene TRBV30 combines with J gene TRBJ2-1; D call uncertain. The CDR3 totals 14 residues. Germline CDR1 GTSNPN, CDR2 SVGIG (reference sequence). Trimming stripped 0 bases from V and 6 bases from J, with 12 bases between. DNA for the CDR3: TGTGCCTGGAGTGTACGGCTAGTTAGCAATGAGCAGTTCTTC. This codes for CAWSVRLVSNEQFF.

This chain links TRBV12-3 or TRBV12-4 with TRBJ2-7, with D uncertain. With 3 bases removed from V and 7 bases from J, the gap between germline ends came to 10 bases. The CDR3 length is 12 residues. The CDR3 sequence: CASSFARNEQYF. As DNA, the CDR3 is TGTGCCAGCAGTTTTGCGAGGAATGAGCAGTACTTC.

This clonotype was observed a handful of times. The V gene is TRBV12-3 or TRBV12-4, the J gene TRBJ2-1; no clear D gene. The CDR3 consists of 12 residues. Trimming removed 5 bases at V and 8 bases at J, with 10 bases between. This CDR3 reads CASSQAPYEQFF. The CDR3 DNA reads TGTGCCAGCAGTCAGGCGCCATATGAGCAGTTCTTC.

The V call is TRBV9, the J call TRBJ1-1; D unclear. With 4 bases removed from V and 0 bases from J, the gap between germline ends came to 7 bases. CDR1 is SGDLS and CDR2 is YYNGEE in the germline V gene. The CDR3 is made up of 13 amino acids. CDR3 DNA sequence: TGTGCCAGCAGCTTCATTCTGAACACTGAAGCTTTCTTT. It codes for CASSFILNTEAFF.

Regarding this clonotype: This clone may be a read error of a much larger clone one base away. CDR3 bases: TGTGCCATCAGTGGAAAAGCTGGGGCCAACGTCCTGACTTTC. Translated, it gives CAISGKAGANVLTF. The genes are TRBV10-3 and TRBJ2-6; D is ambiguous. This CDR3 region has 14 residues. Trimming stripped 4 bases from V and 2 bases from J, with 6 bases between. CDR1 and CDR2 from the germline V gene are ENHRY and SYGVKD.

The chain is built from TRBV5-1 and TRBJ2-5; D not resolved. The J call may be in error: the DNA end matches TRBJ2-7 better. Germline V gene sequence: CDR1 SGHRS, CDR2 YFSETQ. The CDR3 has 13 residues. The CDR3 DNA sequence: TGCGCCAGCAGCTTGATGGGCCCCAACGAGCAGTACTTC. This gives the protein CASSLMGPNEQYF.

This clonotype was detected a few times. This chain uses TRBV20-1 with TRBJ2-5; the match to TRBD2 covers 10 bases. This CDR3 is built from 15 residues. CDR1 is DFQATT, CDR2 SNEGSKA, per germline (reference sequence). With 0 bases clipped from V and 5 bases from J, the junction kept 6 bases outside the gene matches. The CDR3 DNA sequence: TGCAGTGCTAGAGATCGGCTAGCGGGGGTTGAGACCCAGTACTTC. Residues: CSARDRLAGVETQYF.